The 27 T cell receptor beta chains given below trace back to one sample, sequenced in a study of blood T cell repertoires in COVID-19. Here immunoSEQ multiplex PCR was the method, and the copy in TCRdb shows in-frame clones only, minus some. The top ten hold less than 6.5% of the sample, which has 200,000 to 300,000 clones, approximately 86% seen once. Material: peripheral blood. Source of these receptors: a human donor in a cohort sampled during active COVID-19.

This clone was counted a single time. The rearrangement uses TRBV6-5 and TRBJ2-4; the match to TRBD2 covers 8 bases. The V gene's germline CDR1 is MNHEY and CDR2 SVGAGI. The CDR3 totals 14 residues. With 5 bases clipped from V and 9 bases from J, the junction kept 9 bases outside the gene matches. The CDR3 nucleotides are TGTGCCAGCAGTCGCGCGCGGGAGGTCGTCATTCAGTACTTC. Translated, it gives CASSRAREVVIQYF.

The V gene is TRBV3-1 (or the pseudogene TRBV3-2), the J gene TRBJ2-2; 11 positions agree with TRBD2. Germline values: CDR1 LGHDT, CDR2 YNNKEL (reference sequence). The CDR3 extends over 16 amino acids. V gave up 6 bases and J gave up 3 bases; unmatched junction bases: 6. CDR3 residues: CASRITSGRDTGELFF. The CDR3 coding sequence is TGTGCCAGCAGGATTACTAGCGGGAGAGACACCGGGGAGCTGTTTTTT.

Only a few counts were recorded for this clone. The rearrangement joins TRBV24-1 to TRBJ2-7; the match to TRBD1 covers 8 bases. Germline CDR1 is KGHDR and CDR2 is SFDVKD. This CDR3 has 20 amino acids. Germline trimming cut 2 bases from V and 4 bases from J; bases unmatched to any gene: 21. The CDR3 is CATSDSPSPAGTGALYEQYF. CDR3 nucleotides: TGTGCCACCAGTGATTCACCCTCACCCGCCGGGACAGGAGCGCTTTACGAGCAGTACTTC.

This rearrangement joins TRBV19 to TRBJ2-1; maybe TRBD1 (5 bases). The length of the CDR3 is 12 residues. Looked up from germline, CDR1 is LNHDA and CDR2 is SQIVND (reference sequence). Trimming shortened V by 10 bases and J by 4 bases, and 11 bases separated the two germline ends. The CDR3, as DNA: TGTGCCACGAGTTCAGGGTACAATGAGCAGTTCTTC. Protein product: CATSSGYNEQFF.

The chain couples TRBV10-3 to TRBJ1-2, with TRBD1 matching 9 bases. V was clipped by 6 bases and J by 6 bases; unmatched bases: 11. CDR1 and CDR2 (germline): ENHRY, SYGVKD. The CDR3 covers 15 residues. DNA for the CDR3: TGTGCCATCAGGACAGGGGGTTTCTCTTCTCATGGCTACACCTTC. Protein sequence: CAIRTGGFSSHGYTF.

The chain recombines TRBV5-1 with TRBJ2-5, with 12 bases that match TRBD1. Germline loops: CDR1 SGHRS, CDR2 YFSETQ. V dropped 0 bases and J dropped 4; count of bases not matched to a gene: 10. This CDR3 is 18 amino acids long. The CDR3 is CASSLVAGQGANGETQYF. The CDR3 region has the DNA TGCGCCAGCAGCTTGGTTGCGGGACAGGGGGCTAATGGAGAGACCCAGTACTTC.

The chain recombines TRBV5-6 with TRBJ2-7, with 14 bases matching TRBD2. The V segment lost 4 bases and the J segment 5 bases; nucleotides outside the gene matches: 8. CDR3 length: 16 amino acids. The germline V gene encodes CDR1 SGHDT and CDR2 YYEEEE. The chain's CDR3 is CASSSWGLAGVNEQYF. DNA of the CDR3: TGTGCCAGCAGCAGCTGGGGACTAGCGGGGGTTAACGAGCAGTACTTC.

This chain uses TRBV5-1 with TRBJ2-7; D might be TRBD1 (7 bases). Trimming pared 4 bases from V and 5 bases from J, leaving 19 bases between. The CDR3 is 15 residues long. The germline V gene encodes CDR1 SGHRS and CDR2 YFSETQ. The CDR3 sequence is CASSLSTGRLHEQYF. CDR3 coding DNA: TGCGCCAGCAGCCTATCGACAGGGAGGCTTCACGAGCAGTACTTC. Based on the CDR3 plus reference TRBV5-1 and TRBJ2-7, the full variable domain is KAGVTQTPRYLIKTRGQQVTLSCSPISGHRSVSWYQQTPGQGLQFLFEYFSETQRNKGNFPGRFSGRQFSNSRSEMNVSTLELGDSALYLCASSLSTGRLHEQYFGPGTRLTVT.

This rearrangement joins TRBV28 to TRBJ2-1, with unresolved D. The V and J ends lost 3 bases and 0 bases respectively, with 12 bases between them. Germline V gene lookup returns CDR1 MDHEN and CDR2 SYDVKM. The CDR3 is 16 amino acids. CDR3 protein: CASSFPPESSYNEQFF. CDR3 nucleotide sequence: TGTGCCAGCAGTTTCCCTCCCGAGAGCTCCTACAATGAGCAGTTCTTC.

The chain combines TRBV7-3 with TRBJ1-1; TRBD1 agrees at 9 bases. The germline V gene has CDR1 SGHTA and CDR2 FQGTGA. V lost 5 bases and J lost 1; bases outside the gene matches: 2. The CDR3 extends over 14 amino acids. The CDR3 region is CASSRQGGNTEAFF. Here the CDR3 DNA reads TGTGCCAGCAGCCGACAGGGGGGGAACACTGAAGCTTTCTTT.

The chain uses TRBV10-2 and TRBJ2-1; TRBD2 matches at 10 bases. The CDR3 runs to 15 residues. V lost 6 bases, J lost 4 bases, and 6 bases stayed unmatched. Germline V CDR1 and CDR2: WSHSY, SAAADI. CDR3 loop: CASRATSGPYNEQFF. CDR3 nucleotide sequence: TGCGCCAGCAGGGCGACTAGCGGGCCTTACAATGAGCAGTTCTTC.

V is TRBV5-4 and J is TRBJ2-5; 8 bases line up with TRBD1. Germline V lookup: CDR1 SGHNT, CDR2 YYREEE (reference sequence). This CDR3 spans 15 amino acids. V gave up 4 bases and J gave up 0 bases; unmatched junction bases: 5. DNA for the CDR3: TGTGCCAGCAGCCTCCGGGACAGGTACCAAGAGACCCAGTACTTC. It is translated as CASSLRDRYQETQYF.

Only a few counts were recorded for this clone. The chain combines TRBV10-3 with TRBJ1-2; the D is unclear. V lost 5 bases to trimming and J lost 8 bases, with 15 bases between them. CDR1 and CDR2 from the germline V gene are ENHRY and SYGVKD. The CDR3 sequence is 13 residues long. The CDR3 DNA is TGTGCCATCAGTCCCGGACTTCACGAGGGCTACACCTTC. Protein: CAISPGLHEGYTF.

This chain joins TRBV5-6 and TRBJ1-1, with D possibly TRBD1 on 6 matching bases. The CDR3 has 13 amino acids. Per the germline V gene, CDR1 is SGHDT and CDR2 is YYEEEE. The ends were cut back, 0 bases at V and 4 bases at J, with 7 bases in the middle. DNA of the CDR3: TGTGCCAGCAGCTTGGCAGGGGCCACTGAAGCTTTCTTT. Translated, it gives CASSLAGATEAFF.

This chain uses TRBV11-2 with TRBJ1-1; D call uncertain. CDR1 and CDR2 from the germline V gene are SGHAT and FQNNGV. CDR3 length: 13 amino acids. V lost 3 bases and J 2 bases, leaving 7 bases between the germline ends. The CDR3 is CASSFPGNTEAFF. The CDR3 coding sequence is TGTGCCAGCAGCTTTCCGGGAAACACTGAAGCTTTCTTT.

The V gene is TRBV5-8, the J gene TRBJ2-6; the D gene is possibly TRBD1 (5 bases). Germline V gene sequence: CDR1 SGHTS, CDR2 YDEGEE. The length of the CDR3 is 19 residues. The ends were cut back, 1 base at V and 2 bases at J, with 19 bases in the middle. This CDR3 reads CASSLFNGRAWTGANVLTF. In DNA form, the CDR3 reads TGTGCCAGCAGCTTGTTTAATGGCAGGGCATGGACTGGGGCCAACGTCCTGACTTTC.

V usage is TRBV19 and J usage is TRBJ2-7; the match to TRBD1 covers 8 bases. After removal of 6 bases from V and 5 bases from J, the junction contained 6 bases not matched to a gene. This CDR3 spans 13 amino acids. Germline-derived CDR1 and CDR2 are LNHDA and SQIVND (reference sequence). The CDR3 DNA sequence: TGTGCCAGTAGGGACAGGGCAGGGAACGAGCAGTACTTC. It yields the protein CASRDRAGNEQYF.

This chain joins TRBV7-2 and TRBJ2-1; weak D call: TRBD1 (6 bases). V was pared by 6 bases and J by 8 bases, with 20 bases between. Germline-derived CDR1 and CDR2 are SGHTA and FQGNSA. The CDR3 has 15 amino acids. CDR3 in DNA: TGTGCCAGCAGACCTCACAGGGTCTCTTTTCATGAGCAGTTCTTC. As protein: CASRPHRVSFHEQFF.

The J gene is TRBJ1-6, the V gene TRBV7-3; D unclear. The germline V gene encodes CDR1 SGHTA and CDR2 FQGTGA. This CDR3 region has 15 residues. The V end was cut by 2 bases, the J end by 4 bases, with 9 bases between. This CDR3 reads CASSLSQSYNSPLHF. Written as DNA, the CDR3 is TGTGCCAGCAGCTTATCACAGTCTTATAATTCACCCCTCCACTTT.

This chain connects TRBV5-1 to TRBJ1-4; 9 bases agree with TRBD1. Trimming took 4 bases from V and 5 from J; bases not matched to a gene: 3. Germline loops: CDR1 SGHRS, CDR2 YFSETQ. This CDR3 region has 14 residues. CDR3 bases: TGCGCCAGCAGCCCACAGGGGGCGAATGAAAAACTGTTTTTT. It encodes CASSPQGANEKLFF.

CDR3 nucleotide sequence: TGTGCCAGCACCCCGTCATCGGGGGACAATGAGCAGTTCTTC. Its translation is CASTPSSGDNEQFF. This chain connects TRBV7-9 to TRBJ2-1, with a possible D match to TRBD2 (6 bases). There are 14 residues in the CDR3. The germline gives CDR1 SEHNR, CDR2 FQNEAQ (reference sequence). Trimming stripped 7 bases from V and 5 bases from J, with 15 bases between. The entire variable domain, with the rest obtained from reference TRBV7-9 and TRBJ2-1, is as follows: DTGVSQNPRHKITKRGQNVTFRCDPISEHNRLYWYRQTLGQGPEFLTYFQNEAQLEKSRLLSDRFSAERPKGSFSTLEIQRTEQGDSAMYLCASTPSSGDNEQFFGPGTRLTVL.

V usage is TRBV5-4 and J usage is TRBJ1-3; D not certain. CDR3 length equals 15 residues. Per germline, CDR1 SGHNT and CDR2 YYREEE (reference sequence). V lost 0 bases and J lost 1, with 8 bases in between. The CDR3 is CASSLAYGSGNTIYF. The CDR3 DNA reads TGTGCCAGCAGCTTGGCCTACGGGTCTGGAAACACCATATATTTT. Variable domain in full (rest from reference TRBV5-4 and TRBJ1-3): ETGVTQSPTHLIKTRGQQVTLRCSSQSGHNTVSWYQQALGQGPQFIFQYYREEENGRGNFPPRFSGLQFPNYSSELNVNALELDDSALYLCASSLAYGSGNTIYFGEGSWLTVV.

The rearrangement joins TRBV5-1 to TRBJ1-6; TRBD1 matches 9 bases. The CDR3 loop spans 14 amino acids. V dropped 4 bases and J dropped 6; count of bases not matched to a gene: 2. Germline V gene sequence: CDR1 SGHRS, CDR2 YFSETQ. The CDR3, as DNA: TGCGCCAGCAGCCCGGACAGGGGTAATTCACCCCTCCACTTT. This codes for CASSPDRGNSPLHF.

The gene calls are TRBV13 and TRBJ2-5; 7 nucleotides line up with TRBD2. Germline V gives CDR1 PRHDT, CDR2 FYEKMQ (reference sequence). The CDR3 is 17 amino acids. The V and J ends lost 0 bases and 7 bases, in that order; junction bases with no gene match: 14. The CDR3 sequence is CASSLGVAFDGRWTQYF. As DNA, the CDR3 is TGTGCCAGCAGCTTAGGAGTGGCATTCGACGGGAGGTGGACCCAGTACTTC.

This sequence joins TRBV4-1 and TRBJ2-1, with D unresolved. The CDR3 extends over 12 amino acids. In germline, CDR1 is MGHRA, CDR2 YSYEKL. V was shortened by 1 base and J by 6 bases, with 4 bases between the two germline ends. The chain's CDR3 is CASSQARNEQFF. CDR3 nucleotides: TGCGCCAGCAGCCAAGCTCGCAATGAGCAGTTCTTC.

The chain uses TRBV18 and TRBJ2-2; no firm D call. Per the germline V gene, CDR1 is KGHSH and CDR2 is LQKENI. The CDR3 spans 13 residues. V lost 3 bases, J lost 5 bases, and 7 bases lay in between. CDR3: CASSPLGTGELFF. DNA for the CDR3: TGTGCCAGCTCACCCCTCGGGACCGGGGAGCTGTTTTTT.

The chain couples TRBV6-5 to TRBJ2-5; D is possibly TRBD2 (6 bases). Per germline, CDR1 MNHEY and CDR2 SVGAGI. The CDR3 has 14 residues. Trimming removed 6 bases at V and 3 bases at J, with 14 bases between. This CDR3 is CASRRDSVKETQYF. DNA for the CDR3: TGTGCCAGCAGAAGGGACTCGGTTAAAGAGACCCAGTACTTC.